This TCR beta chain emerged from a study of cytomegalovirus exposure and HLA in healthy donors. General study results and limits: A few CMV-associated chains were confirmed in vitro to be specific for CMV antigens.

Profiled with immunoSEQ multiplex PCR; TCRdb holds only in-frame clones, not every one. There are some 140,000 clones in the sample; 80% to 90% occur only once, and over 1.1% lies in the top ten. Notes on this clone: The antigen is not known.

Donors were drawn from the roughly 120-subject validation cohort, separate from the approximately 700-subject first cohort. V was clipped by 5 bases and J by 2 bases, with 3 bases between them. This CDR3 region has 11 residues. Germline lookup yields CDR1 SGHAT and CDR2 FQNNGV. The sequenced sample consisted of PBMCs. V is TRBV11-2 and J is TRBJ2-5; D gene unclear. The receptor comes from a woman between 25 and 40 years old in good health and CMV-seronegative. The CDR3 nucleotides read TGTGCCAGCAGCCTTCAAGAGACCCAGTACTTC. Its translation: CASSLQETQYF.